This TCR beta chain was captured by sequencing in a study of radiation and T cells in renal cell carcinoma. Study-level findings and limits: In blood, top tumor clones expanded by 2 weeks, shrinking by 4.

This CDR3 comprises 15 residues. CDR1 is SGHRS and CDR2 is YFSETQ in the germline V gene. The ends were cut back, 4 bases at V and 4 bases at J, with 14 bases in the middle. Time point: baseline pretreatment blood. Treatment reported: 15 Gy SBRT to primary tumor, nephrectomy 4 weeks later. Clones were sequenced by immunoSEQ multiplex PCR, and TCRdb holds only the in-frame ones, with some missing. The sample has tens of thousands of clones; approximately 84% are singletons. Concerning this clone: Its antigen is as yet unknown.

The clonotype originates from a man aged 55 to 70 with renal cell carcinoma. The sample consisted of blood, taken from a patient whose treatment included radiotherapy and nephrectomy. The chain carries TRBV5-1 and TRBJ2-2, with a possible D match to TRBD1 (5 bases). The chain's CDR3 is CASSGDSFSTGELFF. The CDR3 region has the DNA TGCGCCAGCAGCGGCGACAGTTTTTCCACCGGGGAGCTGTTTTTT.